The sequence of this T cell receptor (beta chain) was determined in a study of cytomegalovirus exposure and HLA in healthy donors. Primers included in the PCR were 60 Vbeta and 13 Jbeta primers. The repertoire was sequenced with immunoSEQ multiplex PCR; TCRdb's copy has only in-frame clones and lacks some. The sample has 180,000 or so clones, about 62% seen once; the top ten hold under 3%. With 1 base clipped from V and 3 bases from J, the junction kept 4 bases outside the gene matches. In germline, CDR1 is MNHEY, CDR2 SMNVEV (reference sequence). The CDR3 contains 16 residues. Sequencing input: PBMCs. This TCR derives from a man between 40 and 49 years old in good health and CMV-seronegative. This chain connects TRBV27 to TRBJ2-3; 10 bases match TRBD1. CDR3 region: CASSLLRTGGTDTQYF. CDR3 bases: TGTGCCAGCAGTTTATTGCGGACAGGGGGAACAGATACGCAGTATTTT.